These 26 T cell receptor beta chains originate from one sample sequenced in a study of T-cell memory formation after mild COVID-19. Each CDR3 protein gets one entry after TCRdb re-called the 5' RACE reads with MiXCR. The sample yields hundreds of thousands of distinct CDR3 sequences, 25% to 30% seen once. Source material: PBMCs or a T cell subset sorted from them (not recorded which). The receptors come from an adult woman who had mild COVID-19 (a few samples of this study predate the infection). Cell type and time point are not known.

V and J are TRBV6-2 or TRBV6-3 and TRBJ1-2; D unresolved. The CDR3 is 14 residues long. Germline V lookup: CDR1 MNHEY, CDR2 SVGEGT. With 6 bases removed from V and 1 base from J, the gap between germline ends came to 12 bases. The CDR3 sequence is CASSKTTVNYGYTF. CDR3 nucleotide sequence: TGTGCCAGCAGCAAAACTACAGTTAACTATGGCTACACCTTC.

The rearrangement links TRBV6-5 to TRBJ2-1, with 7 bases matching TRBD1. The CDR3 consists of 12 residues. The germline V gene encodes CDR1 MNHEY and CDR2 SVGAGI. The junction had 0 bases not matched to a gene; V was cut back by 5 bases and J by 5 bases. This CDR3 reads CASSGTDNEQFF. In DNA, the CDR3 is TGTGCCAGCAGTGGGACAGACAATGAGCAGTTCTTC.

This clonotype was seen a few times. This chain connects TRBV24-1 to TRBJ2-1; tentative D call: TRBD1 (5 bases). Deletions cut 4 bases from V and 1 base from J, with 7 bases between. CDR1 is KGHDR, CDR2 SFDVKD, per germline. There are 14 residues in the CDR3. DNA for the CDR3: TGTGCCACCAGTGAAGGGGTATCCTACAATGAGCAGTTCTTC. It encodes CATSEGVSYNEQFF.

J is TRBJ2-3 and V is TRBV5-8; a possible D gene is TRBD2 (6 bases). V shed 4 bases and J shed 3 bases, with 15 bases lying between them. The length of the CDR3 is 15 residues. The germline V gene has CDR1 SGHTS and CDR2 YDEGEE. As DNA, the CDR3 is TGTGCCAGCAGCACCGGGAGTGCCTCGACAGATACGCAGTATTTT. It yields the protein CASSTGSASTDTQYF.

This chain joins TRBV20-1 and TRBJ2-6, with 10 bases aligning to TRBD1. V shed 4 bases and J 2 bases; nucleotides not matched to a gene: 14. CDR1 and CDR2 (germline): DFQATT, SNEGSKA (reference sequence). This CDR3 comprises 19 residues. The CDR3 loop is CSATVRTGGTPAGANVLTF. The CDR3 bases are TGCAGTGCTACGGTCCGGACAGGGGGGACTCCGGCTGGGGCCAACGTCCTGACTTTC.

The rearrangement links TRBV28 to TRBJ2-7; TRBD1 matches at 7 bases. The CDR3 has 14 residues. Germline CDR1 and CDR2: MDHEN and SYDVKM. Losses at the gene ends were 6 bases for V and 2 bases for J; bases not matched to a gene: 7. Here the CDR3 DNA reads TGTGCCAGCAGGGGGTGGGACAGTACCTACGAGCAGTACTTC. Amino acids: CASRGWDSTYEQYF. The entire variable domain, with the rest obtained from reference TRBV28 and TRBJ2-7, is as follows: DVKVTQSSRYLVKRTGEKVFLECVQDMDHENMFWYRQDPGLGLRLIYFSYDVKMKEKGDIPEGYSVSREKKERFSLILESASTNQTSMYLCASRGWDSTYEQYFGPGTRLTVT.

The rearrangement joins TRBV7-9 to TRBJ2-7, with D tentatively TRBD1 (6 bases). This CDR3 has 14 amino acids. V lost 4 bases and J lost 3, with 13 bases in between. Germline V lookup: CDR1 SEHNR, CDR2 FQNEAQ (reference sequence). This CDR3 is CASSSGHRLYEQYF. The CDR3 bases are TGTGCCAGCAGCTCGGGACATAGACTCTACGAGCAGTACTTC.

The rearrangement joins TRBV9 to TRBJ2-7; 9 positions agree with TRBD1. Germline assignment: CDR1 SGDLS and CDR2 YYNGEE. The CDR3 loop spans 15 amino acids. V gave up 3 bases and J gave up 3 bases; unmatched junction bases: 7. In nucleotides, the CDR3 is TGTGCCAGCAGCGCAGGGACAGGGCGAGGCTACGAGCAGTACTTC. Its translation is CASSAGTGRGYEQYF. The full variable domain, in which reference TRBV9 and TRBJ2-7 provide the parts outside the CDR3, is DSGVTQTPKHLITATGQRVTLRCSPRSGDLSVYWYQQSLDQGLQFLIQYYNGEERAKGNILERFSAQQFPDLHSELNLSSLELGDSALYFCASSAGTGRGYEQYFGPGTRLTVT.

The chain links TRBV29-1 to TRBJ2-3, with D perhaps TRBD2 (6 bases). Trimming shortened V by 7 bases and J by 2 bases, and 19 bases separated the two germline ends. Germline V lookup: CDR1 SQVTM, CDR2 ANQGSEA. CDR3 length: 15 amino acids. CDR3 sequence (DNA): TGCAGCGCCGGCCATCTAGCGACCGCCACAGATACGCAGTATTTT. Its protein is CSAGHLATATDTQYF.

This chain links TRBV24-1 with TRBJ2-7, with D uncertain. Per the germline V gene, CDR1 is KGHDR and CDR2 is SFDVKD. V lost 4 bases to trimming and J lost 3 bases, with 9 bases between them. CDR3 size: 13 residues. The CDR3 sequence is CATSEEHGYEQYF. In DNA form, the CDR3 reads TGTGCCACCAGTGAAGAACACGGCTACGAGCAGTACTTC.

This clonotype was found once. The CDR3 reads CAISESSSGGSETQYF. The CDR3 DNA is TGTGCCATCAGTGAGTCTAGTAGCGGGGGCTCTGAGACCCAGTACTTC. J is TRBJ2-5 and V is TRBV10-3, with 9 bases lining up with TRBD2. V lost 0 bases and J lost 5; bases outside the gene matches: 7. The CDR3 length is 16 residues. The V gene's germline CDR1 is ENHRY and CDR2 SYGVKD.

The chain combines TRBV18 with TRBJ2-1; D remains ambiguous. Deletions cut 3 bases from V and 5 bases from J, with 8 bases between. The CDR3 is made up of 13 amino acids. CDR1 is KGHSH and CDR2 is LQKENI in the germline V gene. The CDR3 loop is CASSPTVHNEQFF. CDR3 in DNA: TGTGCCAGCTCACCGACGGTACACAATGAGCAGTTCTTC.

This clonotype was detected many times. This chain joins TRBV4-2 and TRBJ2-5; 10 bases map to TRBD2. Unmatched junction bases numbered 8, after V lost 1 base and J lost 3 bases. The length of the CDR3 is 17 residues. The germline V gene encodes CDR1 LGHNA and CDR2 YNFKEQ. CDR3: CASSQGPLSGGEETQYF. Here the CDR3 DNA reads TGTGCCAGCAGCCAAGGCCCCCTGAGCGGGGGGGAAGAGACCCAGTACTTC.

This chain connects TRBV5-6 to TRBJ1-4; TRBD1 matches 8 bases. Germline assignment: CDR1 SGHDT and CDR2 YYEEEE. The CDR3 sequence is 14 residues long. The ends lost 4 bases at V and 5 bases at J; junction bases unmatched: 4. Written as DNA, the CDR3 is TGTGCCAGCAGCAGGAGGACAGGGAATGAAAAACTGTTTTTT. This sequence encodes CASSRRTGNEKLFF.

V is TRBV7-9 and J is TRBJ2-7; perhaps TRBD2 as D (5 bases). The germline V gene has CDR1 SEHNR and CDR2 FQNEAQ (reference sequence). The CDR3 runs to 13 residues. V was shortened by 5 bases and J by 2 bases, with 10 bases between the two germline ends. The chain's CDR3 is CASSKDGTYEQYF. CDR3 DNA: TGTGCCAGCAGCAAGGACGGGACCTACGAGCAGTACTTC.

This clonotype was counted between two and nine times. V and J are TRBV7-2 and TRBJ1-4; no clear D gene. The CDR3 is 15 amino acids. V was clipped by 5 bases and J by 4 bases, with 14 bases between them. Germline V gene data show CDR1 as SGHTA and CDR2 as FQGNSA. This CDR3 is CASSPNGFGNEKLFF. Written as DNA, the CDR3 is TGTGCCAGCAGCCCAAACGGATTTGGTAATGAAAAACTGTTTTTT.

The chain joins TRBV5-4 to TRBJ2-1; TRBD2 matches 8 bases. The CDR3 is 15 amino acids. Per the germline V gene, CDR1 is SGHNT and CDR2 is YYREEE (reference sequence). The ends lost 5 bases at V and 0 bases at J; junction bases unmatched: 4. The CDR3 DNA sequence: TGTGCCAGCAGATCTAGCGGGTACTCCTACAATGAGCAGTTCTTC. It is translated as CASRSSGYSYNEQFF.

The sample holds many counts of this clonotype. The chain links TRBV20-1 to TRBJ2-5; TRBD2 might be the D (5 bases). Trimming removed 6 bases at V and 5 bases at J, with 22 bases between. Looked up from germline, CDR1 is DFQATT and CDR2 is SNEGSKA (reference sequence). The CDR3 runs to 15 residues. This chain's CDR3 is CSADLELAVSETQYF. The CDR3 bases are TGCAGTGCCGACCTGGAGCTAGCCGTCTCGGAGACCCAGTACTTC.

The chain employs TRBV9 and TRBJ1-1, with D uncertain. Germline lookup yields CDR1 SGDLS and CDR2 YYNGEE. V was shortened by 2 bases and J by 6 bases, with 14 bases between the two germline ends. The length of the CDR3 is 14 residues. In DNA form, the CDR3 reads TGTGCCAGCAGCGTTCAGGCGGAGAGCGCTGAAGCTTTCTTT. It specifies CASSVQAESAEAFF.

This clonotype was counted a few times. This chain joins TRBV7-9 and TRBJ2-5; D gene ambiguous. The V gene lost 3 bases and the J gene lost 1 base, with 9 bases spanning the gap. The CDR3 extends over 14 amino acids. Germline CDR1 is SEHNR and CDR2 is FQNEAQ (reference sequence). The CDR3 region is CASSFSAGQETQYF. CDR3 in DNA: TGTGCCAGCAGCTTTTCGGCAGGCCAAGAGACCCAGTACTTC.

The chain combines TRBV29-1 with TRBJ1-2; D ambiguous. Germline V gene lookup returns CDR1 SQVTM and CDR2 ANQGSEA. The CDR3 is 13 residues long. The V end lost 6 bases, the J end lost 0 bases, and 11 bases lay between the germline ends. Here the CDR3 DNA reads TGCAGCGTCGTTCAAGAAACTAACTATGGCTACACCTTC. It translates to CSVVQETNYGYTF. The variable domain in full, with the rest retrieved from reference TRBV29-1 and TRBJ1-2, is SAVISQKPSRDICQRGTSLTIQCQVDSQVTMMFWYRQQPGQSLTLIATANQGSEATYESGFVIDKFPISRPNLTFSTLTVSNMSPEDSSIYLCSVVQETNYGYTFGSGTRLTVV.

CDR3 DNA: TGCGCCAGCAGCTTGGTGGTCCAGGGGGCGCAGGGCTACACCTTC. It yields the protein CASSLVVQGAQGYTF. This chain uses TRBV5-1 with TRBJ1-2; 8 positions match TRBD1. J was trimmed by 8 bases and V by 0 bases; bases with no gene match: 9. CDR1 is SGHRS and CDR2 is YFSETQ in the germline V gene. This CDR3 region has 15 residues.

The chain is built from TRBV3-1 and TRBJ2-5; either TRBD1 or TRBD2 may fit D (5 bases each). The CDR3 is 16 residues long. Germline values: CDR1 LGHDT, CDR2 YNNKEL (reference sequence). V lost 1 base and J lost 1, with 13 bases in between. The CDR3 protein is CASSQVPGTAQETQYF. The CDR3 bases are TGTGCCAGCAGCCAAGTCCCTGGGACCGCCCAAGAGACCCAGTACTTC.

This clonotype was detected a few times. This chain uses TRBV30 with TRBJ1-1; D gene uncertain. The CDR3 extends over 13 amino acids. CDR1 is GTSNPN and CDR2 is SVGIG in the germline V gene (reference sequence). Trimming took off 4 bases at V and 6 bases at J, with 15 bases between the two ends. The CDR3 region is CAWIPPWEAEAFF. The CDR3 DNA follows: TGTGCCTGGATCCCACCTTGGGAGGCTGAAGCTTTCTTT.

This clonotype was recorded a few times. The chain recombines TRBV23-1 with TRBJ1-5; D might be TRBD1 (5 bases). TRBV23-1 is filed as an ORF, its function uncertain. CDR3 length: 16 residues. V was clipped by 6 bases and J by 7 bases, with 22 bases between them. CDR3 amino acids: CASRMPVRLGGQPQHF. CDR3 sequence (DNA): TGCGCCAGCAGGATGCCAGTCCGCCTTGGGGGGCAGCCCCAGCATTTT.

V gene TRBV6-6 combines with J gene TRBJ1-2; maybe TRBD1 (5 bases). The V and J ends lost 5 bases and 4 bases respectively, with 20 bases between them. CDR3 length: 16 residues. The germline V gene has CDR1 MNHNY and CDR2 SVGAGI (reference sequence). The CDR3 nucleotides are TGTGCCAGCAGTACGCGGGTTTCCTTGGGACTCTATGGCTACACCTTC. It specifies CASSTRVSLGLYGYTF.